Sequencing of this T cell receptor (beta chain) was carried out in a study of regulatory T cells in long-lasting Graves disease. The time point denotes: newly diagnosed GD, antithyroid drugs for less than 3 months. Extracted RNA from PBMCs served as the source of the TCR library. Building the TCR beta libraries relied on iRepertoire HTBI primers, and CDR3 regions underwent Arm-PCR. TCRdb re-analysed the multiplex PCR reads in MiXCR, keeping a single row per CDR3 protein. The sample comprises roughly 420,000 distinct CDR3 sequences, 15% of which are singletons, and 20% to 25% rests with the top ten. This CDR3 spans 13 amino acids. Per the germline V gene, CDR1 is MGHRA and CDR2 is YSYEKL. A remark on this clonotype: The antigen remains unidentified. A read error may account for a junction end that differs from germline.

Study-wide results and limits: Persistent disease preferred TRBV28, TRBJ1-2 and TRBJ2-5; new disease, TRBV20-1 and TRBJ2-1.

Source: peripheral blood mononuclear cells (PBMCs), taken at new diagnosis, from a patient treated with antithyroid drugs. The J gene is TRBJ2-7, the V gene TRBV4-1; D tentatively fits TRBD1 or TRBD2 (5 bases each). The origin of this receptor is a female donor with Graves disease. The CDR3 nucleotides are TGCGCCAGCAGCCAAGAAGACAGCCGAGGAGGAGTTTTC. Its protein product is CASSQEDSRGGVF.